A selection of T cell receptor beta chains follows, all from one sample in a study of T-cell memory formation after mild COVID-19. TCRdb recomputed calls from the 5' RACE reads with MiXCR, one row per CDR3 protein. The sample holds over 70,000 distinct CDR3 sequences; about 15% are singletons and the top ten take about two fifths. Input material: PBMCs or a T cell subset sorted from them (not recorded which). The receptor source for this set is a man aged 18-30 years who had mild COVID-19 (a few samples of this study predate the infection). Cell type and time point are not known. The CDR3 runs from the conserved cysteine through the conserved F or W. The D gene is left open where the match is weak. Not every row has a clone size; where given, it reads once, few, many or a size class.

TRBV14,TRBD2,-,TRBJ2-2,CASSQVFAVGTSVYGELFF,TGTGCCAGCAGCCAAGTCTTTGCGGTGGGGACTAGCGTTTACGGGGAGCTGTTTTTT
TRBV4-2,-,-,TRBJ2-7,CASSQAPRGDEQYF,TGTGCCAGCAGCCAAGCCCCTCGCGGGGACGAGCAGTACTTC
TRBV27,-,-,TRBJ1-1,CASSSEGVGTEAFF,TGTGCCAGCAGTTCCGAGGGGGTCGGCACTGAAGCTTTCTTT
TRBV4-2,-,-,TRBJ2-7,CASSGGTTYEQYF,TGTGCCAGCAGCGGTGGGACAACCTACGAGCAGTACTTC
TRBV6-6,-,few,TRBJ2-2,CASSYAGVGTGELFF,TGTGCCAGCAGTTACGCCGGGGTAGGCACCGGGGAGCTGTTTTTT
TRBV24-1,-,-,TRBJ1-1,CATQTSDVENTEAFF,TGTGCCACCCAGACATCAGATGTGGAGAACACTGAAGCTTTCTTT
TRBV29-1,-,few,TRBJ2-4,CSVIRTESRNIQYF,TGCAGCGTTATTAGGACAGAATCGAGGAACATTCAGTACTTC
TRBV5-6,TRBD1,few,TRBJ1-2,CASSSGGTGVNYGYTF,TGTGCCAGCAGTAGCGGCGGGACAGGGGTCAACTATGGCTACACCTTC
TRBV20-1,-,many,TRBJ1-1,CSARGRSNTEAFF,TGCAGTGCTCGGGGGCGATCGAACACTGAAGCTTTCTTT
TRBV6-6,TRBD2,few,TRBJ2-3,CASRTSGGRTDTQYF,TGTGCCAGCAGAACTAGCGGGGGGCGCACAGATACGCAGTATTTT
TRBV3-1,-,-,TRBJ2-5,CASSPSGGGETQYF,TGTGCCAGCAGCCCATCGGGTGGAGGGGAGACCCAGTACTTC
TRBV12-3/TRBV12-4,TRBD1,-,TRBJ1-5,CASSPITGGNQPQHF,TGTGCCAGCAGTCCCATTACAGGGGGCAATCAGCCCCAGCATTTT
TRBV7-9,-,-,TRBJ1-2,CASGYGAYGYTF,TGTGCCAGCGGCTACGGGGCTTATGGCTACACCTTC
TRBV6-5,TRBD1,-,TRBJ1-5,CASSSQGSQGDQPQHF,TGTGCCAGCAGTTCCCAGGGGTCACAGGGGGATCAGCCCCAGCATTTT
TRBV6-5,-,few,TRBJ1-1,CASSYSGRSGTEAFF,TGTGCCAGCAGTTACTCCGGCAGGAGCGGAACTGAAGCTTTCTTT
TRBV9,-,-,TRBJ1-3,CASSGGTGSIGNTIYF,TGTGCCAGCAGCGGAGGAACAGGTTCAATAGGAAACACCATATATTTT
TRBV4-3,TRBD1,few,TRBJ1-1,CASSQERTGTFGGTEAFF,TGCGCCAGCAGCCAAGAGAGGACAGGGACCTTCGGAGGTACTGAAGCTTTCTTT
TRBV6-1,TRBD2,few,TRBJ2-1,CASSVTIAGGRYNEQFF,TGTGCCAGCAGTGTCACAATAGCGGGGGGGCGATACAATGAGCAGTTCTTC
TRBV5-6,-,few,TRBJ1-2,CASSLIDGYTF,TGTGCCAGCAGCTTGATTGATGGCTACACCTTC
TRBV11-3,-,-,TRBJ2-2,CASSLSEATGELFF,TGTGCCAGCAGCTTAAGTGAGGCCACCGGGGAGCTGTTTTTT
TRBV29-1,-,few,TRBJ2-4,CSVQPDGGNIQYF,TGCAGCGTACAACCGGACGGTGGGAACATTCAGTACTTC
TRBV9,TRBD2,-,TRBJ2-1,CASSWAGGHNEQFF,TGTGCCAGCAGTTGGGCGGGGGGCCACAATGAGCAGTTCTTC
TRBV7-8,-,-,TRBJ2-2,CASSPGTVNTGELFF,TGTGCCAGCAGCCCGGGCACGGTAAACACCGGGGAGCTGTTTTTT
TRBV6-6,-,-,TRBJ2-1,CASSYSIARGRNSYNEQFF,TGTGCCAGCAGTTACTCGATCGCCCGGGGCCGCAACTCCTACAATGAGCAGTTCTTC
TRBV10-1,-,-,TRBJ2-5,CASSISLGETQYF,TGCGCCAGCAGTATTTCCCTGGGGGAGACCCAGTACTTC
TRBV20-1,-,many,TRBJ2-7,CSARDPKIDYEQYF,TGCAGTGCTAGAGACCCGAAAATTGACTACGAGCAGTACTTC
TRBV7-2,-,-,TRBJ1-5,CASSLVVHDGPQHF,TGTGCCAGCAGCTTAGTGGTGCACGACGGGCCCCAGCATTTT
TRBV6-2/TRBV6-3,TRBD1,-,TRBJ1-5,CASSYSTGGKHF,TGTGCCAGCAGTTACTCGACAGGGGGAAAGCATTTT
TRBV12-3/TRBV12-4,-,-,TRBJ2-3,CASNPGWSSADTQYF,TGTGCCAGCAATCCCGGGTGGTCCTCCGCAGATACGCAGTATTTT
TRBV4-3,-,few,TRBJ1-1,CASSQDWGRNTEAFF,TGCGCCAGCAGCCAAGATTGGGGGAGGAACACTGAAGCTTTCTTT
TRBV30,TRBD1,few,TRBJ2-2,CACTRDSGTGELFF,TGTGCCTGTACCCGGGACAGCGGCACCGGGGAGCTGTTTTTT
TRBV4-2,-,few,TRBJ2-5,CASSQELGWETQYF,TGTGCCAGCAGCCAAGAACTAGGATGGGAGACCCAGTACTTC
TRBV29-1,TRBD2,-,TRBJ2-7,CSVGTSGISYEQYF,TGCAGCGTTGGGACTAGCGGTATATCCTACGAGCAGTACTTC
TRBV7-9,-,few,TRBJ2-1,CASSLPLGTEQFF,TGTGCCAGCAGCTTACCTCTGGGGACTGAGCAGTTCTTC
TRBV27,-,few,TRBJ2-1,CASSPNYNEQFF,TGTGCCAGCAGTCCGAACTACAATGAGCAGTTCTTC
TRBV3-2,-,few,TRBJ2-1,CASSQTGGPYNEQFF,TGTGCCAGCAGCCAGACGGGGGGGCCTTACAATGAGCAGTTCTTC
TRBV24-1,-,-,TRBJ2-3,CATSDGVGITDTQYF,TGTGCCACCAGTGATGGGGTCGGTATCACAGATACGCAGTATTTT
TRBV27,-,-,TRBJ1-2,CASSLTSGVTYGYTF,TGTGCCAGCAGTTTAACGTCAGGGGTCACCTATGGCTACACCTTC